This T cell receptor (beta chain) came from a study of response to subunit inactivated influenza vaccine. Deletions cut 2 bases from V and 9 bases from J, with 11 bases between. CDR1 and CDR2 (germline): WNHNN, SYGVQD (reference sequence). The CDR3 length is 13 residues. TCRdb used MiXCR to reprocess the RT-PCR reads, holding one entry per CDR3 protein. Among around 710,000 distinct CDR3 sequences listed, around 13% were seen once. The sequenced sample was PBMCs from blood, obtained around two weeks before vaccination. This chain connects TRBV10-1 to TRBJ2-1; TRBD2 might be the D (6 bases). This receptor was taken from a man aged 45-60 years who received an inactivated influenza vaccine. The CDR3: CASSEVLAGEQFF. The CDR3 coding sequence is TGCGCCAGCAGTGAGGTACTAGCTGGTGAGCAGTTCTTC.